Reported below is one TCR beta chain. Participants were aged about 18 to 90 years, lived in 20 to 25 US areas, and enrolled virtually. The sample belongs to a study of blood T cell repertoires in COVID-19. This CDR3 is 12 amino acids long. Trimming shortened V by 7 bases and J by 5 bases, and 9 bases separated the two germline ends. Germline V gives CDR1 LNHDA, CDR2 SQIVND (reference sequence). Original processing notes: Estimated nucleated cell counts came from reference gene primer amplification. TCRdb keeps only in-frame clones here, not all; method: immunoSEQ multiplex PCR. Clone size and the V and J calls come from that table; the DNA yielded D and trimming. Altogether fewer than 350,000 clones are present, 85% being singletons, with the ten largest covering 2.5%.

Sequenced material: PBMCs or T cells enriched from blood (not recorded which). This receptor was taken from a woman aged 50 to 60 who had recovered from COVID-19. The chain uses TRBV19 and TRBJ1-5, with a possible D match to TRBD1 (5 bases). The CDR3 sequence is CASMAGHQPQHF. The CDR3 DNA reads as TGTGCCAGTATGGCAGGGCATCAGCCCCAGCATTTT.